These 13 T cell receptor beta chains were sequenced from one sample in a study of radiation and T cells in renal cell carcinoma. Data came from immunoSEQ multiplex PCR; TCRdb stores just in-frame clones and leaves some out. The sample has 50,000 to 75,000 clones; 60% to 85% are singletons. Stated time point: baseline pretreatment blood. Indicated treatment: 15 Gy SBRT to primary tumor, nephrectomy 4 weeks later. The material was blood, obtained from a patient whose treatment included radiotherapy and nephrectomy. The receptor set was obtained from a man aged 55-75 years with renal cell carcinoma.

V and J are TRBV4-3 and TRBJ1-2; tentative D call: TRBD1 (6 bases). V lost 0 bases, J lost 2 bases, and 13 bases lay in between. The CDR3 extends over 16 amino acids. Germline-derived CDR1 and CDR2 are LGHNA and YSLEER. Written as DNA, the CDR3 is TGCGCCAGCAGCCAAGATGCTGCGGGGGCGAACTATGGCTACACCTTC. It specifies CASSQDAAGANYGYTF.

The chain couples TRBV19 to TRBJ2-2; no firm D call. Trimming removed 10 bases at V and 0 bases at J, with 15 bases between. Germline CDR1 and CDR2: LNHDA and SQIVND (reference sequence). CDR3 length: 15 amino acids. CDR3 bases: TGTGCCACCTTAAAGGGCCAGGCGAACACCGGGGAGCTGTTTTTT. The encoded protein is CATLKGQANTGELFF.

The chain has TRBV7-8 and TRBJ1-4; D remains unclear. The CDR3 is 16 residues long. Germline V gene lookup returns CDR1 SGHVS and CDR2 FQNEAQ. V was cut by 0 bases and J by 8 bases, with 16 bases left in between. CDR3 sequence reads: CASSLAPAGRGEKLFF. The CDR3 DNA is TGTGCCAGCAGCTTAGCCCCCGCAGGAAGAGGGGAAAAACTGTTTTTT.

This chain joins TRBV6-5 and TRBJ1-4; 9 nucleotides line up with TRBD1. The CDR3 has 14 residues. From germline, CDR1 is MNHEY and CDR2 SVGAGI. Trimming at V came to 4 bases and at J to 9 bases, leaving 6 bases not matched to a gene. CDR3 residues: CASSSWDREKKLFF. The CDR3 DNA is TGTGCCAGCAGTTCCTGGGACAGGGAGAAAAAACTGTTTTTT.

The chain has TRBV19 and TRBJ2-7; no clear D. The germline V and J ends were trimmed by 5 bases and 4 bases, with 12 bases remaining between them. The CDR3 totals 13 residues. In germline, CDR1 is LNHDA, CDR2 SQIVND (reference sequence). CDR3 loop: CASSSGFEYEQYF. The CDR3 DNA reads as TGTGCCAGTAGTTCTGGTTTCGAGTACGAGCAGTACTTC. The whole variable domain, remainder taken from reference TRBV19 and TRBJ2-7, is DGGITQSPKYLFRKEGQNVTLSCEQNLNHDAMYWYRQDPGQGLRLIYYSQIVNDFQKGDIAEGYSVSREKKESFPLTVTSAQKNPTAFYLCASSSGFEYEQYFGPGTRLTVT.

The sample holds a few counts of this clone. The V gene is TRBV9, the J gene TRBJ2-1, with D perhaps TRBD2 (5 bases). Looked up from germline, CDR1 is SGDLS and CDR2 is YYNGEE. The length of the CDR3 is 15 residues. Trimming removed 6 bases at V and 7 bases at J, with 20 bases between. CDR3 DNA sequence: TGTGCCAGCAACCCGGACGGGAAGTCAGGTAATGAGCAGTTCTTC. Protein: CASNPDGKSGNEQFF.

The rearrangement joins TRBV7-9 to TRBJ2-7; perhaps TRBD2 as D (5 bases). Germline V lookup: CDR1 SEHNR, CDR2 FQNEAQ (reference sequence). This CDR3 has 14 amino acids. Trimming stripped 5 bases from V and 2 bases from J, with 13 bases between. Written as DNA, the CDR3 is TGTGCCAGCAGCCTCGGTCCTAGCACCTACGAGCAGTACGTC. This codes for CASSLGPSTYEQYV.

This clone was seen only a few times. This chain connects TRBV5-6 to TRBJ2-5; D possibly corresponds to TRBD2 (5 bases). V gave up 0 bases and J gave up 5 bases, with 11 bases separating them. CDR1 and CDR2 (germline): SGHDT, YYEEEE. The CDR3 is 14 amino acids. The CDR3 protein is CASSLGTRTETQYF. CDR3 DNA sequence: TGTGCCAGCAGCTTGGGTACTAGAACCGAGACCCAGTACTTC.

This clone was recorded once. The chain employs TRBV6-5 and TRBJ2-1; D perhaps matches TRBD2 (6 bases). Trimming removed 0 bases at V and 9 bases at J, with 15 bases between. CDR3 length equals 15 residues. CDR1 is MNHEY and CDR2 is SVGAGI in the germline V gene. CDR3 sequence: CASSYSGEAWGEQFF. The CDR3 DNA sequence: TGTGCCAGCAGTTACTCGGGGGAGGCTTGGGGTGAGCAGTTCTTC.

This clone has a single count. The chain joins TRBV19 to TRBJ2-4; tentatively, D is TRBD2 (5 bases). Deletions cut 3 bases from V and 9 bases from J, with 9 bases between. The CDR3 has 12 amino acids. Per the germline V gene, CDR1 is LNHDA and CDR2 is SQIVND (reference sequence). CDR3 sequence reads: CASSIGEGIQYF. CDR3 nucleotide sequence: TGTGCCAGTAGTATCGGGGAAGGCATTCAGTACTTC.

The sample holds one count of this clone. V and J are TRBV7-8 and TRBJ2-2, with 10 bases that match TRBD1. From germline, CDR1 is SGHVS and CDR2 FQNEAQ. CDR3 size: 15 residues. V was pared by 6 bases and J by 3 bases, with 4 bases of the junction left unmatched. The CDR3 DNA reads TGTGCCAGCAGGCCGGGACAGGGGTACACCGGGGAGCTGTTTTTT. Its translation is CASRPGQGYTGELFF. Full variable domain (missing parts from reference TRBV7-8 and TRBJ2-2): GAGVSQSPRYKVAKRGQDVALRCDPISGHVSLFWYQQALGQGPEFLTYFQNEAQLDKSGLPSDRFFAERPEGSVSTLKIQRTQQEDSAVYLCASRPGQGYTGELFFGEGSRLTVL.

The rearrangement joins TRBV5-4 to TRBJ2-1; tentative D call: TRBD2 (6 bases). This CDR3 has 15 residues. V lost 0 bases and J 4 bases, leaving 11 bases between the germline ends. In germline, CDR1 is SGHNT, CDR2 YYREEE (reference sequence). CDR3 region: CASSLAGTFYNEQFF. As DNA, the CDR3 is TGTGCCAGCAGCTTGGCGGGGACTTTTTACAATGAGCAGTTCTTC.

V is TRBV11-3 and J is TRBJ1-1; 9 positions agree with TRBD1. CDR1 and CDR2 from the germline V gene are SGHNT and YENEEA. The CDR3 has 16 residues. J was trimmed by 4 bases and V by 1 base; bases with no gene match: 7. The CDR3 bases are TGTGCCAGCAGCTTAGCGGAGAGGACAGGGGCCACTGAAGCTTTCTTT. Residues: CASSLAERTGATEAFF.